What follows are 4 T cell receptor beta chains derived from one specimen sequenced in a study of T-cell memory formation after mild COVID-19. TCRdb reanalysed the 5' RACE reads using MiXCR and keeps one entry per CDR3 protein. The sample contains 450,000 or so distinct CDR3 sequences, 20% to 25% of which appear only once. Sequencing used PBMCs or a T cell subset sorted from them (not recorded which). The receptors stem from an adult woman who had mild COVID-19 (a few samples of this study predate the infection). Cell type and time point are not known.

This clonotype was seen a handful of times. The rearrangement joins TRBV20-1 to TRBJ2-1; D remains unclear. V was pared by 4 bases and J by 4 bases, with 17 bases between. The V gene's germline CDR1 is DFQATT and CDR2 SNEGSKA (reference sequence). The CDR3 is made up of 15 amino acids. The CDR3 here is CSATWSRSVYNEQFF. The CDR3 DNA reads as TGCAGTGCTACCTGGTCAAGGAGTGTGTACAATGAGCAGTTCTTC.

The chain uses TRBV7-9 and TRBJ2-5; TRBD1 matches at 8 bases. Germline CDR1 and CDR2: SEHNR and FQNEAQ (reference sequence). Germline trimming cut 2 bases from V and 5 bases from J; bases unmatched to any gene: 7. The CDR3 contains 15 residues. In nucleotides, the CDR3 is TGTGCCAGCAGCTTATCAGGGGGCATGAAGGAGACCCAGTACTTC. Amino acid sequence: CASSLSGGMKETQYF. The complete variable domain, with remaining parts taken from reference TRBV7-9 and TRBJ2-5, reads DTGVSQNPRHKITKRGQNVTFRCDPISEHNRLYWYRQTLGQGPEFLTYFQNEAQLEKSRLLSDRFSAERPKGSFSTLEIQRTEQGDSAMYLCASSLSGGMKETQYFGPGTRLLVL.

The rearrangement joins TRBV10-3 to TRBJ1-2, with 10 bases fitting TRBD1. Germline CDR1 reads ENHRY; CDR2 reads SYGVKD. V lost 3 bases, J lost 4 bases, and 2 bases stayed unmatched. The CDR3 is 14 amino acids. The CDR3 region is CAISDGTGVYGYTF. CDR3 DNA: TGTGCCATCAGTGACGGGACAGGGGTCTATGGCTACACCTTC.

This clonotype was counted between two and nine times. The chain combines TRBV9 with TRBJ2-5, with a possible D match to TRBD1 (5 bases). This CDR3 is 16 amino acids long. Trimming removed 0 bases from V and 1 base from J, with 13 bases in between. CDR1 and CDR2 from the germline V gene are SGDLS and YYNGEE. CDR3 DNA: TGTGCCAGCAGCGTAGGTGGGTTGGGGCGCCAAGAGACCCAGTACTTC. Translation gives CASSVGGLGRQETQYF.